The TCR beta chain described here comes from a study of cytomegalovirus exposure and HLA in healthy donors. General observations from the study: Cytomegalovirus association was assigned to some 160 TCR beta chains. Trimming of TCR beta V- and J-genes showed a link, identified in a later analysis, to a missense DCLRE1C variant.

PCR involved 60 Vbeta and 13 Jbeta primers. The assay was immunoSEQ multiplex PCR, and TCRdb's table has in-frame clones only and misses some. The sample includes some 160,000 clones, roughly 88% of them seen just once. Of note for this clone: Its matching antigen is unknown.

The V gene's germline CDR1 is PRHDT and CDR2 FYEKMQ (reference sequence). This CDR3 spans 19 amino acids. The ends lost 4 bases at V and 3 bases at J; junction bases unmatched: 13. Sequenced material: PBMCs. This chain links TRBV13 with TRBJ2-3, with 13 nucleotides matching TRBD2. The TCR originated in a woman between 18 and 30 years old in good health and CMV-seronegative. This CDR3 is CASSYRTSGGDRETDTQYF. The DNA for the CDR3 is TGTGCCAGCAGCTATCGCACTAGCGGGGGGGACAGGGAGACAGATACGCAGTATTTT.